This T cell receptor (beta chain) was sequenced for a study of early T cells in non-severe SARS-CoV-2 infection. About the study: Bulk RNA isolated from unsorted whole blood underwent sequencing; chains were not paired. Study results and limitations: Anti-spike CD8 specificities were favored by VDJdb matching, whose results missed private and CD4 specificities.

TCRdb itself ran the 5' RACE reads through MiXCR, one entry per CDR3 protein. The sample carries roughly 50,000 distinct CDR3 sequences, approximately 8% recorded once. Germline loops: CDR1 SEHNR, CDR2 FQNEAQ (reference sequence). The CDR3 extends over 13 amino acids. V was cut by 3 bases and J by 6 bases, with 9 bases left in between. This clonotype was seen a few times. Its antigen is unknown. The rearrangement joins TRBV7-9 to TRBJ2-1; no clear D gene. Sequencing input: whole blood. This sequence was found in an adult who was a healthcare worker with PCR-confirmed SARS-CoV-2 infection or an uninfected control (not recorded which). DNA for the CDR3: TGTGCCAGCAGCTTTCTAGTAGGCAATGAGCAGTTCTTC. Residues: CASSFLVGNEQFF. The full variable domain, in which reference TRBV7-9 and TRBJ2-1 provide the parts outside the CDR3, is DTGVSQNPRHKITKRGQNVTFRCDPISEHNRLYWYRQTLGQGPEFLTYFQNEAQLEKSRLLSDRFSAERPKGSFSTLEIQRTEQGDSAMYLCASSFLVGNEQFFGPGTRLTVL.